This T cell receptor (beta chain) comes out of a study of cytomegalovirus exposure and HLA in healthy donors. This clone was detected a few times. Germline is not matched at one junction end, which may reflect a read error. The PCR contained 60 Vbeta and 13 Jbeta primers. The data were produced by immunoSEQ multiplex PCR, yet TCRdb's version contains in-frame clones alone and is incomplete. The repertoire has fewer than 200,000 clones, roughly four fifths of them found once; the top ten carry roughly 1.6%. Source material: PBMCs. The sequence was collected from a man aged 50 or older in good health and CMV-seronegative.

In nucleotides, the CDR3 is TGTGCTAGCAGCGCTATTCGAGGCGACAGGGTCTACACCTTC. It translates to CASSAIRGDRVYTF. The chain uses TRBV7-7 and TRBJ1-2, with 7 bases lining up with TRBD1. Per the germline V gene, CDR1 is SSHAT and CDR2 is FNYEAQ (reference sequence). CDR3 length: 14 residues.